This T cell receptor (beta chain) appears in the sequencing data of a study of a mutant IDH1 vaccine in newly diagnosed glioma. Study-level findings and limits: Among all patients, vaccine-induced immune responses occurred in 85% to 95%.

Regarding time point: week 23, last vaccination. Every vaccine dose comprised 300 ug of mutant IDH1 20-mer peptide plus topical imiquimod. Points on this clone: Its antigen remains unknown.

Here immunoSEQ multiplex PCR was the method, and the copy in TCRdb shows in-frame clones only, minus some. The sample yields approximately 60,000 clones, 87% seen once. The TCR sequence derives from a man between 35 and 55 years old with glioma. This specimen was PBMCs, taken from a glioma patient whose treatment included an IDH1 peptide vaccine.

In nucleotides, the CDR3 is TGTGCCAGCAGCGAGGGAAAAGAGACAGGGTTGCGAAACACCATATATTTT. This encodes CASSEGKETGLRNTIYF. This rearrangement joins TRBV9 to TRBJ1-3; 7 bases are a match to TRBD1. The CDR3 length is 17 residues. In germline, CDR1 is SGDLS, CDR2 YYNGEE. J was trimmed by 5 bases and V by 3 bases; bases with no gene match: 14.